Listed below are T cell receptor beta chains from one sample, sequenced in a study of blood T cell repertoires in COVID-19. Profiling relied on immunoSEQ multiplex PCR, and the TCRdb table lists in-frame clones only, not all of them. Of 200,000 to 300,000 clones in the sample, around four fifths are singletons; the top ten hold around 12%. The specimen was peripheral blood. These receptors all come from a woman in her sixties or seventies with active or convalescent COVID-19. The CDR3 runs from the conserved cysteine through the conserved F or W. The order of the fields is D gene, clone size, V gene, J gene, CDR3 DNA, CDR3 protein. A D gene is named only where the DNA matches it firmly. The size of a clone is reported for some rows only, either as once, few or many, or as a class for expanded clones.

d_gene: NA; abundance: few; v_gene: TRBV12-3/TRBV12-4; j_gene: TRBJ2-1; CDR3nt: TGTGCCAGCAGTCCCGGTGCGCCGTATGAGCAGTTCTTC; CDR3aa: CASSPGAPYEQFF
d_gene: NA; abundance: NA; v_gene: TRBV6-5; j_gene: TRBJ1-2; CDR3nt: TGTGCCAGCAGTTACTCAGGGGGAGACTATGGCTACACCTTC; CDR3aa: CASSYSGGDYGYTF
d_gene: TRBD1; abundance: NA; v_gene: TRBV6-6; j_gene: TRBJ1-3; CDR3nt: TGTGCCAGCAGCGCGGGACAGGGGTTGGACACCATATATTTT; CDR3aa: CASSAGQGLDTIYF
d_gene: NA; abundance: NA; v_gene: TRBV9; j_gene: TRBJ2-3; CDR3nt: TGTGCCAGCAGCCCGAGACCGCTAGAAACAAGCACAGATACGCAGTATTTT; CDR3aa: CASSPRPLETSTDTQYF
d_gene: NA; abundance: NA; v_gene: TRBV9; j_gene: TRBJ2-3; CDR3nt: TGTGCCAGCAGCGTAGGGCTGACTTACACAGATACGCAGTATTTT; CDR3aa: CASSVGLTYTDTQYF
d_gene: NA; abundance: NA; v_gene: TRBV6-5; j_gene: TRBJ1-1; CDR3nt: TGTGCCAGCAGTTACCGGGCCTCCGGGGACACTGAAGCTTTCTTT; CDR3aa: CASSYRASGDTEAFF
d_gene: NA; abundance: NA; v_gene: TRBV5-1; j_gene: TRBJ1-2; CDR3nt: TGCGCCAGCCGCGAGACTAACTATGGCTACACCTTC; CDR3aa: CASRETNYGYTF
d_gene: TRBD1; abundance: once; v_gene: TRBV14; j_gene: TRBJ2-1; CDR3nt: TGTGCCAGCAGCCAGCAACAGGGGGCCGGTGAGCAGTTCTTC; CDR3aa: CASSQQQGAGEQFF
d_gene: NA; abundance: NA; v_gene: TRBV29-1; j_gene: TRBJ1-2; CDR3nt: TGCAGCGTAGTATCAGGGGACCTTTCACATTTGGATGGCTACACCTTC; CDR3aa: CSVVSGDLSHLDGYTF
d_gene: TRBD1; abundance: NA; v_gene: TRBV7-9; j_gene: TRBJ2-2; CDR3nt: TGTGCCAGCAGCCCAGGACAGGGAAGCACCGGGGAGCTGTTTTTT; CDR3aa: CASSPGQGSTGELFF
d_gene: TRBD1; abundance: few; v_gene: TRBV18; j_gene: TRBJ1-6; CDR3nt: TGTGCCAGCTCGGGGAACAGGGGGAGTTCACCCCTCCACTTT; CDR3aa: CASSGNRGSSPLHF
d_gene: TRBD2; abundance: NA; v_gene: TRBV19; j_gene: TRBJ2-2; CDR3nt: TGTGCCAGTAGTATCTCTAGCGGGGGAGGCGGGGAGCTGTTTTTT; CDR3aa: CASSISSGGGGELFF
d_gene: TRBD1; abundance: NA; v_gene: TRBV7-9; j_gene: TRBJ1-2; CDR3nt: TGTGCCAGCAGCGCGAGGACAGGGGGCTATGGCTACACCTTC; CDR3aa: CASSARTGGYGYTF
d_gene: TRBD1; abundance: once; v_gene: TRBV5-1; j_gene: TRBJ1-2; CDR3nt: TGCGCCAGCAGGGAGGGGGCGACTAACTATGGCTACACCTTC; CDR3aa: CASREGATNYGYTF
d_gene: NA; abundance: NA; v_gene: TRBV2; j_gene: TRBJ2-7; CDR3nt: TGTGCCAGCAGGGACAGTTATCTCCGGTACGAGCAGTACTTC; CDR3aa: CASRDSYLRYEQYF
d_gene: NA; abundance: NA; v_gene: TRBV7-2; j_gene: TRBJ1-2; CDR3nt: TGTGCCAGCAGCTTACTCACTTATGGCTACACCTTC; CDR3aa: CASSLLTYGYTF
d_gene: TRBD2; abundance: NA; v_gene: TRBV7-9; j_gene: TRBJ2-1; CDR3nt: TGTGCCAGCAGCCGGAACGTAGCGGGGTATAACAATGAGCAGTTCTTC; CDR3aa: CASSRNVAGYNNEQFF
d_gene: NA; abundance: NA; v_gene: TRBV9; j_gene: TRBJ2-7; CDR3nt: TGTGCCAGCAGCCCGCCGGGGTCGCCCCGGTCGCCCACATACGAGCAGTACTTC; CDR3aa: CASSPPGSPRSPTYEQYF
d_gene: TRBD1; abundance: NA; v_gene: TRBV29-1; j_gene: TRBJ2-7; CDR3nt: TGCAGCGTCCAAGGGGGCTCTAGCTCCTACGAGCAGTACTTC; CDR3aa: CSVQGGSSSYEQYF
d_gene: TRBD2; abundance: NA; v_gene: TRBV7-2; j_gene: TRBJ2-1; CDR3nt: TGTGCCAGCAGCCTTCAACCCGGGACTAACTACAATGAGCAGTTCTTC; CDR3aa: CASSLQPGTNYNEQFF
d_gene: NA; abundance: NA; v_gene: TRBV12-3/TRBV12-4; j_gene: TRBJ2-5; CDR3nt: TGTGCCAGCAGTTTAGGGGAGAGGGAGACCCAGTACTTC; CDR3aa: CASSLGERETQYF
d_gene: TRBD1; abundance: NA; v_gene: TRBV6-5; j_gene: TRBJ1-1; CDR3nt: TGTGCCAGCAGTTACCGGGACAGGAACACTGAAGCTTTCTTT; CDR3aa: CASSYRDRNTEAFF
d_gene: NA; abundance: NA; v_gene: TRBV29-1; j_gene: TRBJ2-7; CDR3nt: TGCAGCGTTGAAGATCCAAGGGGGACCCGCGAGCAGTACTTC; CDR3aa: CSVEDPRGTREQYF
d_gene: TRBD1; abundance: NA; v_gene: TRBV18; j_gene: TRBJ2-3; CDR3nt: TGTGCCAGCTCAGAGGACAGGGGCACAGATACGCAGTATTTT; CDR3aa: CASSEDRGTDTQYF
d_gene: NA; abundance: NA; v_gene: TRBV4-1; j_gene: TRBJ1-4; CDR3nt: TGCGCCAGCAGCCAAGATACAGACGGGGGGGAAAAACTGTTTTTT; CDR3aa: CASSQDTDGGEKLFF
d_gene: NA; abundance: NA; v_gene: TRBV19; j_gene: TRBJ1-5; CDR3nt: TGTGCCAGTAGTCGAGGGATCAATCAGCCCCAGCATTTT; CDR3aa: CASSRGINQPQHF
d_gene: TRBD1; abundance: NA; v_gene: TRBV2; j_gene: TRBJ1-1; CDR3nt: TGTGCCAGCAGTGCGCAGACAGGGGCGGACACTGAAGCTTTCTTT; CDR3aa: CASSAQTGADTEAFF
d_gene: TRBD1; abundance: NA; v_gene: TRBV11-2; j_gene: TRBJ1-3; CDR3nt: TGTGCCATCCGGACAGGGGCCGGAAACACCATATATTTT; CDR3aa: CAIRTGAGNTIYF
d_gene: NA; abundance: few; v_gene: TRBV10-3; j_gene: TRBJ2-7; CDR3nt: TGTGCCATCAGTTTAAAAGGGGGTCTCGGCGAGCAGTACTTC; CDR3aa: CAISLKGGLGEQYF
d_gene: TRBD1; abundance: few; v_gene: TRBV27; j_gene: TRBJ2-2; CDR3nt: TGTGCCAGCAGTCCTAGAGACAGGGTTGACACCGGGGAGCTGTTTTTT; CDR3aa: CASSPRDRVDTGELFF
d_gene: TRBD1; abundance: NA; v_gene: TRBV7-8; j_gene: TRBJ1-1; CDR3nt: TGTGCCAGCAGCTTAGGGGGACAGGGGAGGTCAGCTTTCTTT; CDR3aa: CASSLGGQGRSAFF
d_gene: TRBD1; abundance: few; v_gene: TRBV27; j_gene: TRBJ1-1; CDR3nt: TGTGCCAGCAGTCCCCCCAAGACAGGGGACACTGAAGCTTTCTTT; CDR3aa: CASSPPKTGDTEAFF
d_gene: NA; abundance: NA; v_gene: TRBV12-3/TRBV12-4; j_gene: TRBJ2-7; CDR3nt: TGTGCCAGCAGTCCGGGACTTGAGCAGTACTTC; CDR3aa: CASSPGLEQYF
d_gene: NA; abundance: NA; v_gene: TRBV7-2; j_gene: TRBJ2-2; CDR3nt: TGTGCCAGCAGCCCCCGGTCGGGGTACACCGGGGAGCTGTTTTTT; CDR3aa: CASSPRSGYTGELFF
d_gene: TRBD1; abundance: NA; v_gene: TRBV5-1; j_gene: TRBJ1-1; CDR3nt: TGCGCCAGCAGCTCCGATAAGACAGGGTTTGATGAAGCTTTCTTT; CDR3aa: CASSSDKTGFDEAFF
d_gene: NA; abundance: NA; v_gene: TRBV5-6; j_gene: TRBJ2-1; CDR3nt: TGTGCCAGCAGCCCTAACCTTTACAATGAGCAGTTCTTC; CDR3aa: CASSPNLYNEQFF
d_gene: NA; abundance: NA; v_gene: TRBV6-6; j_gene: TRBJ2-7; CDR3nt: TGTGCCAGCAGTTACGGTAGCACCTACGAGCAGTACTTC; CDR3aa: CASSYGSTYEQYF
d_gene: NA; abundance: NA; v_gene: TRBV19; j_gene: TRBJ2-3; CDR3nt: TGTGCCAGTAGTCCTTTCATTGACAGCTTCACAGATACGCAGTATTTT; CDR3aa: CASSPFIDSFTDTQYF
d_gene: NA; abundance: few; v_gene: TRBV5-1; j_gene: TRBJ2-5; CDR3nt: TGCGCCAGCAGCTTGGGGACAGAGCGGGGAGAGACCCAGTACTTC; CDR3aa: CASSLGTERGETQYF
d_gene: TRBD2; abundance: NA; v_gene: TRBV3-1/TRBV3-2; j_gene: TRBJ2-2; CDR3nt: TGTGCCAGCAGCCTCCGGACTAGCGGGGGGACCGGGGAGCTGTTTTTT; CDR3aa: CASSLRTSGGTGELFF
d_gene: NA; abundance: once; v_gene: TRBV23-1; j_gene: TRBJ1-5; CDR3nt: TGCGCCAGCAGTGAGGGAAATCAGCCCCAGCATTTT; CDR3aa: CASSEGNQPQHF
d_gene: TRBD1; abundance: NA; v_gene: TRBV11-2; j_gene: TRBJ1-1; CDR3nt: TGTGCCAGCAGCGTCGGACAGGGTGGGTACACTGAAGCTTTCTTT; CDR3aa: CASSVGQGGYTEAFF
d_gene: NA; abundance: NA; v_gene: TRBV27; j_gene: TRBJ1-5; CDR3nt: TGTGCCAGCAGTTTAATCGAGGGCCACCAGCCCCAGCATTTT; CDR3aa: CASSLIEGHQPQHF
d_gene: TRBD1; abundance: NA; v_gene: TRBV30; j_gene: TRBJ2-1; CDR3nt: TGTGCCTGGATACGACAGGGGCACAATGAGCAGTTCTTC; CDR3aa: CAWIRQGHNEQFF
d_gene: NA; abundance: few; v_gene: TRBV5-8; j_gene: TRBJ1-2; CDR3nt: TGTGCCAGCAGCTTCTGGGGCATGGGGTATGGCTACACCTTC; CDR3aa: CASSFWGMGYGYTF
d_gene: NA; abundance: NA; v_gene: TRBV7-2; j_gene: TRBJ2-5; CDR3nt: TGTGCCAGCAGCCCCGAGGGACTCCCCGTGGAGGCCCAGTACTTC; CDR3aa: CASSPEGLPVEAQYF
d_gene: NA; abundance: NA; v_gene: TRBV5-5; j_gene: TRBJ2-1; CDR3nt: TGTGCCAGCATCCCCGACACAGGGCAGGGCCCATCCTACAATGAGCAGTTCTTC; CDR3aa: CASIPDTGQGPSYNEQFF
d_gene: NA; abundance: once; v_gene: TRBV5-1; j_gene: TRBJ1-1; CDR3nt: TGCGCCAGCAGGGGAATTGCGAGGGCCACTGAAGCTTTCTTT; CDR3aa: CASRGIARATEAFF
d_gene: NA; abundance: NA; v_gene: TRBV18; j_gene: TRBJ1-1; CDR3nt: TGTGCCAGCTCACCAGCAACAGTCAACACTGAAGCTTTCTTT; CDR3aa: CASSPATVNTEAFF
d_gene: NA; abundance: NA; v_gene: TRBV9; j_gene: TRBJ1-2; CDR3nt: TGTGCCAGCAGCGTAGGGCAGGGCCAGAACTATGGCTACACCTTC; CDR3aa: CASSVGQGQNYGYTF
d_gene: NA; abundance: few; v_gene: TRBV7-2; j_gene: TRBJ2-5; CDR3nt: TGTGCCAGCAGCTTAGCTCGAGACAGGCTAGTGACCCAGTACTTC; CDR3aa: CASSLARDRLVTQYF
d_gene: NA; abundance: NA; v_gene: TRBV6-1; j_gene: TRBJ1-4; CDR3nt: TGTGCCAGCAGTGAAATGGGGCAGAATGAAAAACTGTTTTTT; CDR3aa: CASSEMGQNEKLFF
d_gene: TRBD1; abundance: NA; v_gene: TRBV14; j_gene: TRBJ2-7; CDR3nt: TGTGCCAGCAGCCAAGGACTTGGAGGACAGGCCCTCCTTTCCTACGAGCAGTACTTC; CDR3aa: CASSQGLGGQALLSYEQYF
d_gene: TRBD1; abundance: once; v_gene: TRBV5-1; j_gene: TRBJ2-7; CDR3nt: TGCGCCAGCAGCAGGGGGACAGGGGGATTCTACGAGCAGTACTTC; CDR3aa: CASSRGTGGFYEQYF
d_gene: NA; abundance: NA; v_gene: TRBV12-3/TRBV12-4; j_gene: TRBJ1-2; CDR3nt: TGTGCCAGCACCCAAACGGGAGGTGGCTACACCTTC; CDR3aa: CASTQTGGGYTF
d_gene: NA; abundance: NA; v_gene: TRBV5-4; j_gene: TRBJ2-3; CDR3nt: TGTGCCAGCAGCTTGGATGGGAGGACGCAGTATTTT; CDR3aa: CASSLDGRTQYF